The 19 T cell receptor beta chains reported below all come from one sample, sequenced in a study of blood T cell repertoires in COVID-19. Method: immunoSEQ multiplex PCR; TCRdb's copy keeps in-frame clones and lacks some. The sample includes under 100,000 clones, approximately 80% of them seen just once. Sequenced sample: peripheral blood. The source of these receptors is a man aged 80 or over with active or convalescent COVID-19.

The chain joins TRBV24-1 to TRBJ2-1, with 7 bases identical to TRBD1. The CDR3 covers 18 residues. The germline V gene encodes CDR1 KGHDR and CDR2 SFDVKD. The J segment lost 4 bases and the V segment lost 2 bases, leaving 13 bases of the junction unmatched. This CDR3 is CATSDYPRTGRAYNEQFF. The CDR3 DNA sequence: TGTGCCACCAGTGATTACCCTCGGACAGGACGGGCGTACAATGAGCAGTTCTTC.

This clone has a single count. V is TRBV5-1 and J is TRBJ2-3; 7 bases agree with TRBD1. CDR3 length: 14 residues. V lost 4 bases and J lost 6; bases outside the gene matches: 8. Germline values: CDR1 SGHRS, CDR2 YFSETQ. The CDR3 DNA sequence: TGCGCCAGCAGCCAAGGACAGGCCGCGGATACGCAGTATTTT. Translation: CASSQGQAADTQYF.

This rearrangement joins TRBV6-5 to TRBJ1-5; the match to TRBD1 covers 9 bases. From germline, CDR1 is MNHEY and CDR2 SVGAGI. The CDR3 extends over 13 amino acids. Losses at the gene ends were 7 bases for V and 6 bases for J; bases not matched to a gene: 4. CDR3 coding DNA: TGTGCCAGCATGGGACAGGGCGCTCAGCCCCAGCATTTT. This translates into CASMGQGAQPQHF.

V is TRBV6-6 and J is TRBJ1-1; D call uncertain. The CDR3 spans 13 residues. The V gene's germline CDR1 is MNHNY and CDR2 SVGAGI (reference sequence). V dropped 3 bases and J dropped 8 bases, with 13 bases sitting between them. The CDR3 reads CASSYDGLSEAFF. The CDR3 nucleotides read TGTGCCAGCAGTTATGATGGGCTGAGCGAAGCTTTCTTT.

The chain couples TRBV19 to TRBJ1-5; D is perhaps TRBD1 (6 bases). Germline CDR1 reads LNHDA; CDR2 reads SQIVND (reference sequence). The CDR3 has 14 amino acids. Trimming left V 1 base short and J 4 bases short, with 8 bases between. CDR3 residues: CASSIGTGNQPQHF. As DNA, the CDR3 is TGTGCCAGTAGTATAGGAACAGGGAATCAGCCCCAGCATTTT.

This chain links TRBV15 with TRBJ2-6; tentative D call: TRBD1 (7 bases). Germline lookup yields CDR1 LNHNV and CDR2 YYDKDF (reference sequence). The CDR3 length is 15 residues. Trimming stripped 6 bases from V and 2 bases from J, with 11 bases between. The CDR3, as DNA: TGTGCCACCAGATCAGGGGGGACTGGGGCCAACGTCCTGACTTTC. Encoded protein: CATRSGGTGANVLTF.

The chain is built from TRBV7-2 and TRBJ1-3; D is unclear. V was cut by 6 bases and J by 0 bases, with 6 bases left in between. Germline assignment: CDR1 SGHTA and CDR2 FQGNSA. This CDR3 comprises 13 residues. For the CDR3, the DNA is TGTGCCAGCAGAACAAGCTCTGGAAACACCATATATTTT. Translated, it gives CASRTSSGNTIYF.

The J gene is TRBJ1-5, the V gene TRBV5-8, with D possibly matching TRBD1 (6 bases). Trimming cost V 0 bases and J 0 bases, with 19 bases left between them. Germline CDR1 reads SGHTS; CDR2 reads YDEGEE. CDR3 length: 19 amino acids. Here the CDR3 reads CASSLVRLQGVVSNQPQHF. CDR3 bases: TGTGCCAGCAGCTTGGTCCGGTTACAGGGAGTTGTTAGCAATCAGCCCCAGCATTTT.

This sequence joins TRBV9 and TRBJ1-3; TRBD1 matches at 10 bases. The CDR3 has 16 amino acids. Germline V lookup: CDR1 SGDLS, CDR2 YYNGEE. The junction had 3 bases not matched to a gene; V was cut back by 3 bases and J by 0 bases. The CDR3 is CASSAGQGDSGNTIYF. Written as DNA, the CDR3 is TGTGCCAGCAGCGCCGGACAGGGGGACTCTGGAAACACCATATATTTT.

This chain connects TRBV19 to TRBJ1-2; 11 bases match TRBD1. CDR3 length: 14 residues. Germline CDR1 reads LNHDA; CDR2 reads SQIVND (reference sequence). The V gene end was trimmed by 3 bases and the J gene end by 7 bases; junction bases not matched to a gene: 4. CDR3: CASSMDRGRLGYTF. CDR3 sequence (DNA): TGTGCCAGTAGTATGGACAGGGGGCGCCTTGGCTACACCTTC.

The V call is TRBV7-8, the J call TRBJ2-5; 8 nucleotides align to TRBD2. The ends lost 5 bases at V and 5 bases at J; junction bases unmatched: 7. The CDR3 length is 14 residues. Germline CDR1 SGHVS, CDR2 FQNEAQ. CDR3 in DNA: TGTGCCAGCAGCCGAAGCGGGGGTATGGAGACCCAGTACTTC. Translated, it gives CASSRSGGMETQYF.

The chain joins TRBV15 to TRBJ1-6; the D gene is possibly TRBD1 (6 bases). CDR3 length equals 15 residues. The germline V gene has CDR1 LNHNV and CDR2 YYDKDF (reference sequence). With 1 base removed from V and 10 bases from J, the gap between germline ends came to 14 bases. The CDR3 nucleotides read TGTGCCACCAGCAGAGCTACAGGGCTCGGATCACCCCTCCACTTT. This codes for CATSRATGLGSPLHF.

The V call is TRBV2, the J call TRBJ1-4; 7 nucleotides line up with TRBD1. J gave up 5 bases and V 6 bases, and 6 bases lay outside the gene matches. There are 14 residues in the CDR3. CDR1 and CDR2 from the germline V gene are SNHLY and FYNNEI. The CDR3 here is CASRGTVQNEKLFF. The CDR3 region has the DNA TGTGCCAGCAGGGGGACAGTCCAAAATGAAAAACTGTTTTTT.

The V call is TRBV18, the J call TRBJ1-1; perhaps TRBD1 as D (6 bases). V was pared by 2 bases and J by 0 bases, with 7 bases between. The CDR3 sequence is 14 residues long. Germline loops: CDR1 KGHSH, CDR2 LQKENI. As DNA, the CDR3 is TGTGCCAGCTCACCAAACAGGGTGAACACTGAAGCTTTCTTT. Protein: CASSPNRVNTEAFF.

The chain recombines TRBV30 with TRBJ1-3, with a tentative D call TRBD1 (5 bases). This CDR3 contains 14 residues. Germline V gene lookup returns CDR1 GTSNPN and CDR2 SVGIG (reference sequence). V shed 2 bases and J shed 0 bases, with 8 bases lying between them. CDR3 residues: CAWSKTDSGNTIYF. The CDR3 DNA sequence: TGTGCCTGGAGTAAGACAGACTCTGGAAACACCATATATTTT.

The V and J genes are TRBV18 and TRBJ1-4; D uncertain. Germline V lookup: CDR1 KGHSH, CDR2 LQKENI. There are 15 residues in the CDR3. V lost 5 bases, J lost 0 bases, and 10 bases lay in between. The CDR3 nucleotides read TGTGCCAGCTCAATCCCCGGTGCAACTAATGAAAAACTGTTTTTT. It encodes CASSIPGATNEKLFF.

The chain carries TRBV11-2 and TRBJ2-2, with D perhaps TRBD1 (5 bases). The V and J ends lost 5 bases and 2 bases respectively, with 15 bases between them. The CDR3 has 16 residues. Germline V gene sequence: CDR1 SGHAT, CDR2 FQNNGV. The CDR3 sequence: CASSRKGILNTGELFF. In DNA, the CDR3 is TGTGCCAGCAGCAGAAAGGGGATACTCAACACCGGGGAGCTGTTTTTT. The full variable domain, its missing parts supplied by reference TRBV11-2 and TRBJ2-2, is EAGVAQSPRYKIIEKRQSVAFWCNPISGHATLYWYQQILGQGPKLLIQFQNNGVVDDSQLPKDRFSAERLKGVDSTLKIQPAKLEDSAVYLCASSRKGILNTGELFFGEGSRLTVL.

This clone showed up just a few times. The rearrangement links TRBV5-1 to TRBJ1-5; 7 bases fit TRBD1. CDR3 length: 14 amino acids. The V gene's germline CDR1 is SGHRS and CDR2 YFSETQ. V lost 4 bases to trimming and J lost 5 bases; unmatched junction nucleotides: 6. The CDR3 DNA follows: TGCGCCAGCAGCGACGGGACAGAAGATCAGCCCCAGCATTTT. This translates into CASSDGTEDQPQHF. Using reference TRBV5-1 and TRBJ1-5 for the parts outside the CDR3, the full variable domain is KAGVTQTPRYLIKTRGQQVTLSCSPISGHRSVSWYQQTPGQGLQFLFEYFSETQRNKGNFPGRFSGRQFSNSRSEMNVSTLELGDSALYLCASSDGTEDQPQHFGDGTRLSIL.

The chain is built from TRBV19 and TRBJ2-4; 7 bases line up with TRBD2. V shed 4 bases, J shed 8 bases, and the junction held 2 bases outside the gene matches. Germline CDR1 is LNHDA and CDR2 is SQIVND (reference sequence). The CDR3 consists of 12 residues. CDR3 amino acids: CASSSGSYIQYF. CDR3 sequence (DNA): TGTGCCAGTAGTAGCGGGAGTTACATTCAGTACTTC.